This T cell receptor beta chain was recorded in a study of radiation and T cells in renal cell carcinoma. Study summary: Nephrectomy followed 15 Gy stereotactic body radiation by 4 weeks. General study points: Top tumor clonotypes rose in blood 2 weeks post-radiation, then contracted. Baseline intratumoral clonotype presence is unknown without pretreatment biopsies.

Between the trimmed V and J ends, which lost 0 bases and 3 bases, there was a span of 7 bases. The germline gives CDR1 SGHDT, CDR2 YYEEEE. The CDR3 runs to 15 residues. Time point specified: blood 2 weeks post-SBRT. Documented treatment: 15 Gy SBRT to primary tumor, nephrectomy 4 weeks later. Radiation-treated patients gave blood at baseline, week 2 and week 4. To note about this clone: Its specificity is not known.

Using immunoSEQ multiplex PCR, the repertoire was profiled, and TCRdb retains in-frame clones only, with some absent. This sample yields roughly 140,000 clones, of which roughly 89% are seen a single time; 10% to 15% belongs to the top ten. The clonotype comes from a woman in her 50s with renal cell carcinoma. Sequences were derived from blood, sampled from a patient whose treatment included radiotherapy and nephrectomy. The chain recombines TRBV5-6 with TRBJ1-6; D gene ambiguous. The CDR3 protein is CASSLAQVYNSPLHF. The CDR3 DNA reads TGTGCCAGCAGCTTGGCCCAGGTCTATAATTCACCCCTCCACTTT.